This passage covers 19 T cell receptor beta chains from one sample sequenced in a study of blood T cell repertoires in COVID-19. Sequencing used immunoSEQ multiplex PCR; TCRdb keeps in-frame clones, though not all of them. The sample has under 150,000 clones, about 81% seen once. The sample was peripheral blood. The receptors derive from a woman at least 80 years old with acute or convalescent COVID-19.

The genes are TRBV10-3 and TRBJ1-1; D uncertain. V lost 3 bases and J lost 5, with 7 bases in between. This CDR3 has 12 residues. Germline CDR1 reads ENHRY; CDR2 reads SYGVKD. Here the CDR3 DNA reads TGTGCCATCAGTGACCGAGAAACTGAAGCTTTCTTT. Protein sequence: CAISDRETEAFF.

The rearrangement links TRBV7-2 to TRBJ1-4; weak D call: TRBD1 (6 bases). The length of the CDR3 is 13 residues. Trimming shortened V by 5 bases and J by 5 bases, and 9 bases separated the two germline ends. Germline assignment: CDR1 SGHTA and CDR2 FQGNSA. The CDR3 DNA reads as TGTGCCAGCAGCCCAGGGGTAAATGAAAAACTGTTTTTT. Protein product: CASSPGVNEKLFF.

This chain connects TRBV2 to TRBJ1-1; D is possibly TRBD1 (5 bases). This CDR3 has 15 residues. V lost 1 base to trimming and J lost 0 bases, with 9 bases between them. The V gene's germline CDR1 is SNHLY and CDR2 FYNNEI. In DNA form, the CDR3 reads TGTGCCAGCAGTGAAGAACAGGTAGTGAACACTGAAGCTTTCTTT. Protein: CASSEEQVVNTEAFF.

This clone was recorded only once. The chain uses TRBV5-4 and TRBJ1-4; D unclear. CDR1 and CDR2 from the germline V gene are SGHNT and YYREEE (reference sequence). The CDR3 contains 14 residues. The V gene lost 0 bases and the J gene lost 4 bases, with 7 bases spanning the gap. This CDR3 reads CASSLGQSNEKLFF. In nucleotides, the CDR3 is TGTGCCAGCAGCTTGGGACAAAGTAATGAAAAACTGTTTTTT.

CDR3 loop: CASSLAGTGDNEQFF. The DNA for the CDR3 is TGTGCCAGCAGCCTCGCCGGGACAGGGGACAATGAGCAGTTCTTC. V usage is TRBV11-3 and J usage is TRBJ2-1, with 10 bases lining up with TRBD1. This CDR3 contains 15 residues. Losses at the gene ends were 5 bases for V and 5 bases for J; bases not matched to a gene: 6. The germline CDR1 and CDR2 sequences are SGHNT and YENEEA.

The J gene is TRBJ2-1, the V gene TRBV15, with 16 bases identical to TRBD2. CDR1 and CDR2 (germline): LNHNV, YYDKDF (reference sequence). CDR3 size: 19 residues. With 0 bases clipped from V and 9 bases from J, the junction kept 11 bases outside the gene matches. As DNA, the CDR3 is TGTGCCACCAGCAGAGAAGAGGGACTAGCGGGAGGGCGTAGGGTTGAGCAGTTCTTC. Translating gives CATSREEGLAGGRRVEQFF.

This sequence joins TRBV5-1 and TRBJ1-6, with D unresolved. Germline V CDR1 and CDR2: SGHRS, YFSETQ. V was pared by 0 bases and J by 2 bases, with 9 bases between. CDR3 length equals 16 residues. The CDR3 nucleotides read TGCGCCAGCAGCTTGGATTGGCACCCCTATAATTCACCCCTCCACTTT. This translates into CASSLDWHPYNSPLHF.

The chain is built from TRBV7-9 and TRBJ2-1, with 7 bases that match TRBD2. The CDR3 covers 16 residues. V was pared by 2 bases and J by 0 bases, with 4 bases of the junction left unmatched. The germline CDR1 and CDR2 sequences are SEHNR and FQNEAQ (reference sequence). The DNA of the CDR3 is TGTGCCAGCAGCTTATTTCCTAGCGGCTCCTACAATGAGCAGTTCTTC. Translation: CASSLFPSGSYNEQFF.

The CDR3 DNA follows: TGTGCCAGCTCACCGCTCGACTCGAACACCGGGGAGCTGTTTTTT. This codes for CASSPLDSNTGELFF. This rearrangement joins TRBV18 to TRBJ2-2; D is undetermined. Germline V gene sequence: CDR1 KGHSH, CDR2 LQKENI. Deletions cut 3 bases from V and 0 bases from J, with 8 bases between. The CDR3 totals 15 residues.

The rearrangement uses TRBV5-1 and TRBJ2-6, with D possibly TRBD2 on 6 matching bases. The V and J ends lost 0 bases and 0 bases respectively, with 16 bases between them. The germline gives CDR1 SGHRS, CDR2 YFSETQ. The CDR3 length is 19 residues. CDR3 region: CASSLAPGLRSSGANVLTF. The CDR3 bases are TGCGCCAGCAGCTTGGCGCCGGGACTTAGAAGCTCTGGGGCCAACGTCCTGACTTTC.

CDR3 sequence (DNA): TGTGCCAGCAGTCGACTAGTCCCGAACACCGGGGAGCTGTTTTTT. It encodes CASSRLVPNTGELFF. This chain connects TRBV6-2 or TRBV6-3 to TRBJ2-2; perhaps TRBD2 as D (6 bases). The CDR3 contains 15 residues. V was trimmed by 5 bases and J by 0 bases, leaving 10 bases between them. CDR1 MNHEY and CDR2 SVGEGT come from the germline V gene.

In its sample, this clone was seen a few times. This chain joins TRBV4-3 and TRBJ2-3; D is possibly TRBD2 (5 bases). The germline V and J ends were trimmed by 4 bases and 4 bases, with 9 bases remaining between them. CDR3 length: 13 amino acids. Germline V gene lookup returns CDR1 LGHNA and CDR2 YSLEER. CDR3 sequence: CASSPLVADTQYF. The CDR3 coding sequence is TGCGCCAGCAGCCCACTAGTGGCAGATACGCAGTATTTT.

This clone was recorded once. The CDR3 region has the DNA TGTGCCAGCTCACCGAACCCGGACACCGGGGAGCTGTTTTTT. It specifies CASSPNPDTGELFF. The chain is built from TRBV18 and TRBJ2-2; D ambiguous. The CDR3 is 14 residues long. CDR1 KGHSH and CDR2 LQKENI come from the germline V gene. The V end lost 3 bases, the J end lost 3 bases, and 8 bases lay between the germline ends. The variable domain in full, with the rest retrieved from reference TRBV18 and TRBJ2-2, is NAGVMQNPRHLVRRRGQEARLRCSPMKGHSHVYWYRQLPEEGLKFMVYLQKENIIDESGMPKERFSAEFPKEGPSILRIQQVVRGDSAAYFCASSPNPDTGELFFGEGSRLTVL.

The genes are TRBV5-4 and TRBJ1-1, with D possibly TRBD1 on 5 matching bases. V lost 3 bases to trimming and J lost 2 bases, with 11 bases between them. CDR1 is SGHNT and CDR2 is YYREEE in the germline V gene (reference sequence). The CDR3 totals 14 residues. CDR3 in amino acids: CASSSAGFNTEAFF. CDR3 DNA: TGTGCCAGCAGCTCCGCAGGGTTCAACACTGAAGCTTTCTTT.

This rearrangement joins TRBV7-8 to TRBJ2-7; 9 bases are a match to TRBD1. Unmatched junction bases numbered 1, after V lost 4 bases and J lost 0 bases. This CDR3 comprises 14 residues. Looked up from germline, CDR1 is SGHVS and CDR2 is FQNEAQ. The CDR3 protein is CASSWDRASYEQYF. The CDR3 DNA is TGTGCCAGCAGCTGGGACAGGGCCTCCTACGAGCAGTACTTC.

The chain employs TRBV21-1 and TRBJ2-7; the table gives TRBD2 as D, unverified against the DNA. TRBV21-1 is a pseudogene. This CDR3 region has 14 residues. CDR3 loop: CASSKLTGCDEQYF. In nucleotides, the CDR3 is TGTGCCAGCAGCAAATTAACGGGTTGCGACGAGCAGTACTTC.

The chain combines TRBV5-1 with TRBJ1-2; no firm D call. Germline loops: CDR1 SGHRS, CDR2 YFSETQ. This CDR3 region has 15 residues. Trimming stripped 7 bases from V and 5 bases from J, with 21 bases between. The CDR3 loop reads CASRVEDRSYYGYTF. The CDR3 DNA reads TGCGCCAGCCGGGTGGAGGACCGGTCCTATTATGGCTACACCTTC.

The genes are TRBV7-2 and TRBJ1-5; the D is unclear. The germline V gene has CDR1 SGHTA and CDR2 FQGNSA. Trimming pared 4 bases from V and 8 bases from J, leaving 15 bases between. This CDR3 has 14 amino acids. The CDR3 bases are TGTGCCAGCAGCTCCCCACTTTCGCGGGAGCCCCAGCATTTT. Translating gives CASSSPLSREPQHF.

The gene calls are TRBV15 and TRBJ2-3; the D is unclear. Germline V lookup: CDR1 LNHNV, CDR2 YYDKDF (reference sequence). The CDR3 totals 14 residues. The V gene lost 5 bases and the J gene lost 2 bases, with 11 bases spanning the gap. CDR3 residues: CATSGRGHTDTQYF. The CDR3 DNA reads as TGTGCCACCAGCGGTCGTGGCCACACAGATACGCAGTATTTT.